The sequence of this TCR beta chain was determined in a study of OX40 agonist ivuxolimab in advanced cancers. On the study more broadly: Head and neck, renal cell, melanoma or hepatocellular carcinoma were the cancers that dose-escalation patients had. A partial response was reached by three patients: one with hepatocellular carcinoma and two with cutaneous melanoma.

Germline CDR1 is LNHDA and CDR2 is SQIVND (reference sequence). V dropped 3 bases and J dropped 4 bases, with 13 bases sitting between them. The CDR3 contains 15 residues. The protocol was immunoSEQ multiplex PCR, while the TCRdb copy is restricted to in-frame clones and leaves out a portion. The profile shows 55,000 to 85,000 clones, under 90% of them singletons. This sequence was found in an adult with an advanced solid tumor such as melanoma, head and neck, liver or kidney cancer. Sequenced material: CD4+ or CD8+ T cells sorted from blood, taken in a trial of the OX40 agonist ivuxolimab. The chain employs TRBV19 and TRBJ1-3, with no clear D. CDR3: CASSIQRQAGNTIYF. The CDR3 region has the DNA TGTGCCAGTAGTATCCAGCGGCAGGCCGGAAACACCATATATTTT. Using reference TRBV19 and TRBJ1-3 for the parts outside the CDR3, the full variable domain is DGGITQSPKYLFRKEGQNVTLSCEQNLNHDAMYWYRQDPGQGLRLIYYSQIVNDFQKGDIAEGYSVSREKKESFPLTVTSAQKNPTAFYLCASSIQRQAGNTIYFGEGSWLTVV.